The clone carrying this T cell receptor beta chain was seen only a few times. As yet, its antigen is unknown. These data are taken from a study of T cells in Graves' hyperthyroidism and ophthalmopathy. CDR3 length equals 15 residues. V was pared by 3 bases and J by 0 bases, with 11 bases between. Germline V CDR1 and CDR2: MDHEN, SYDVKM. Points from the study as a whole: Ophthalmopathy, as predicted by the model, came a median around 6 months after the prediction.

TCR beta CDR3 sequences were amplified from RNA transcripts. First-round RT-PCR of the TCR CDR3 relied on the HTBI primer set. Using its own MiXCR run on the multiplex PCR reads, TCRdb lists one record per CDR3 protein. The table lists about 400,000 distinct CDR3 sequences, roughly an eighth of them singletons. The chain couples TRBV28 to TRBJ2-5; D is ambiguous. The sequence came from a young woman with Graves' hyperthyroidism. Sequencing was performed on blood. CDR3 DNA: TGTGCCAGCAGTTTGTTAGCTGCATACCAAGAGACCCAGTACTTC. Amino acids: CASSLLAAYQETQYF.